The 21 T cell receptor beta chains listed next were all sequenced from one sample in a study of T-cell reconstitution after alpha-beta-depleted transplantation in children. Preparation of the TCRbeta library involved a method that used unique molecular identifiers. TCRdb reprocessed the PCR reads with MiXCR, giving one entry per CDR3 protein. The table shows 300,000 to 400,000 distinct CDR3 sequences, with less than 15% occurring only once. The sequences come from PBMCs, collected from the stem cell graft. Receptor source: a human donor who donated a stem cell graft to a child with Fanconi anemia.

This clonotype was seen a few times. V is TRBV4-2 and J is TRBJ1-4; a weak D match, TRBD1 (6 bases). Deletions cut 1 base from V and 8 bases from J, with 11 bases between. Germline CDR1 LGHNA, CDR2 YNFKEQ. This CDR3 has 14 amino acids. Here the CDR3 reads CASSQGQVYEKLFF. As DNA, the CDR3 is TGTGCCAGCAGCCAAGGACAGGTTTACGAAAAACTGTTTTTT.

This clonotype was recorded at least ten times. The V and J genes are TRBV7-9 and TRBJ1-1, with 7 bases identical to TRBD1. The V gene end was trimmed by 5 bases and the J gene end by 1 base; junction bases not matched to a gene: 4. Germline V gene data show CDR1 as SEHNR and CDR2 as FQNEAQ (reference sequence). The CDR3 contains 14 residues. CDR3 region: CASSLQGTNTEAFF. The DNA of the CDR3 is TGTGCCAGCAGCCTACAGGGGACGAACACTGAAGCTTTCTTT.

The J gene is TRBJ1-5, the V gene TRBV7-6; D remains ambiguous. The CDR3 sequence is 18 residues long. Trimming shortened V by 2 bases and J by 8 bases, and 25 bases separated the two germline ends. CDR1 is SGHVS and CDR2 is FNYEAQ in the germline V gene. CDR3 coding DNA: TGTGCCAGCAGCTTATGTACACTGCCGGCGGGGAGGGAGAAGCCCCAGCATTTT. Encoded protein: CASSLCTLPAGREKPQHF.

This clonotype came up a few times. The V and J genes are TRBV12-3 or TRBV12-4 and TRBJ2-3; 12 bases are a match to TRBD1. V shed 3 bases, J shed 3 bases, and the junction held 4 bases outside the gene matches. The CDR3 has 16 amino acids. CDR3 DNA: TGTGCCAGCAGTTTTGGGACAGGGGGCGCGACAGATACGCAGTATTTT. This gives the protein CASSFGTGGATDTQYF.

The CDR3: CASSTFYTEAFF. CDR3 in DNA: TGTGCCAGCAGCACTTTTTACACTGAAGCTTTCTTT. The chain couples TRBV5-6 to TRBJ1-1; the D is unclear. From germline, CDR1 is SGHDT and CDR2 YYEEEE. This CDR3 has 12 amino acids. Trimming shortened V by 4 bases and J by 3 bases, and 7 bases separated the two germline ends.

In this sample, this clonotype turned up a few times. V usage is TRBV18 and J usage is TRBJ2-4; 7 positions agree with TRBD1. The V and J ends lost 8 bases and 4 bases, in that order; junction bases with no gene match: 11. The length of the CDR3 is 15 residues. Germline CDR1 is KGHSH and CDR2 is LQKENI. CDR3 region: CASTFPEQGKNIQYF. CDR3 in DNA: TGTGCCAGCACCTTTCCGGAACAGGGGAAAAACATTCAGTACTTC. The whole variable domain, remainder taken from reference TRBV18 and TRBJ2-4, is NAGVMQNPRHLVRRRGQEARLRCSPMKGHSHVYWYRQLPEEGLKFMVYLQKENIIDESGMPKERFSAEFPKEGPSILRIQQVVRGDSAAYFCASTFPEQGKNIQYFGAGTRLSVL.

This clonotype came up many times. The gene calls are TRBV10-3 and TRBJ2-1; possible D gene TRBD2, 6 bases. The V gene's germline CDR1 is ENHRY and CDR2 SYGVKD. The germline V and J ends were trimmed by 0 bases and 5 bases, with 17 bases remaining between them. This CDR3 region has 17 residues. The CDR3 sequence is CAISESEGSGDHNEQFF. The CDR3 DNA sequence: TGTGCCATCAGTGAGTCGGAGGGCTCCGGGGACCACAATGAGCAGTTCTTC.

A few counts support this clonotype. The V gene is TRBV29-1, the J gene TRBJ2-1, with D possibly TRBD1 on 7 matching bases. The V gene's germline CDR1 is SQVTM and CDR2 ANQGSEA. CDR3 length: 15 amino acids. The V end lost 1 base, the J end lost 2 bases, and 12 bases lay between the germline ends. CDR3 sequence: CSVEGGDSTYNEQFF. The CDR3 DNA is TGCAGCGTTGAAGGGGGGGACAGTACCTACAATGAGCAGTTCTTC.

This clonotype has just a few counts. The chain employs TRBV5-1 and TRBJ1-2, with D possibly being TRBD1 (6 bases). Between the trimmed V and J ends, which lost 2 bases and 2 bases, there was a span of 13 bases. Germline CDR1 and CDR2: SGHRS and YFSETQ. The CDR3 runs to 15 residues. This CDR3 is CASSLGLTGNYGYTF. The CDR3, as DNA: TGCGCCAGCAGCTTAGGTCTGACAGGAAACTATGGCTACACCTTC.

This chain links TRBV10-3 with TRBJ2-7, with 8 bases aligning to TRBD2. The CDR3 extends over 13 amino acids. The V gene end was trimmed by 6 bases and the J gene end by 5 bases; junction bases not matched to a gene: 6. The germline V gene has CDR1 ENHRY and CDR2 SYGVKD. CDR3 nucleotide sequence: TGTGCCATCAGGGGGGGACTAGTCGACGAGCAGTACGTC. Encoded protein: CAIRGGLVDEQYV.

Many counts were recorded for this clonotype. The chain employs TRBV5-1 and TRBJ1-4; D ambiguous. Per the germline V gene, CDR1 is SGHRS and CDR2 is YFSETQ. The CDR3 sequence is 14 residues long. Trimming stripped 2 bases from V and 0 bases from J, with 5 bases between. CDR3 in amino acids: CASSLLATNEKLFF. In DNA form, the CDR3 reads TGCGCCAGCAGCTTACTTGCAACTAATGAAAAACTGTTTTTT.

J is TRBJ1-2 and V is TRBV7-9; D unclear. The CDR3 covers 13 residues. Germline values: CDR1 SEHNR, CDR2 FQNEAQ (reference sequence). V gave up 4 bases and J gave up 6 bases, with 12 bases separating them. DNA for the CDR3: TGTGCCAGCAGCTCCATTCTTGGAGATGGCTACACCTTC. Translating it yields CASSSILGDGYTF. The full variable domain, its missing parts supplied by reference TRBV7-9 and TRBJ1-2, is DTGVSQNPRHKITKRGQNVTFRCDPISEHNRLYWYRQTLGQGPEFLTYFQNEAQLEKSRLLSDRFSAERPKGSFSTLEIQRTEQGDSAMYLCASSSILGDGYTFGSGTRLTVV.

The CDR3 protein is CSADTGSGETQYF. In DNA, the CDR3 is TGCAGCGCTGACACAGGGTCGGGAGAGACCCAGTACTTC. This rearrangement joins TRBV29-1 to TRBJ2-5; weak D call: TRBD1 (6 bases). V shed 7 bases and J shed 4 bases, with 16 bases lying between them. The CDR3 totals 13 residues. Germline CDR1 SQVTM, CDR2 ANQGSEA.

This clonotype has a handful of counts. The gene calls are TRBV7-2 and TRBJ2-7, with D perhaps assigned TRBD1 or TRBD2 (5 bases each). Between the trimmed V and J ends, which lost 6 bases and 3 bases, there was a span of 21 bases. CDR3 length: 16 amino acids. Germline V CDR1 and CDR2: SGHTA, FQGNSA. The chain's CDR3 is CASSTSRPGDGYEQYF. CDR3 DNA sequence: TGTGCCAGCAGTACATCCCGTCCCGGGGACGGCTACGAGCAGTACTTC.

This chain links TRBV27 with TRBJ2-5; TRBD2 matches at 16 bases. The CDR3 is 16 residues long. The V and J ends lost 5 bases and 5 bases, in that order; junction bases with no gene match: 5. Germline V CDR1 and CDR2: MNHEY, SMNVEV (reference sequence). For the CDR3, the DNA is TGTGCCAGCAGTCAGGGGACTAGCGGGGGGGATGAGACCCAGTACTTC. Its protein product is CASSQGTSGGDETQYF.

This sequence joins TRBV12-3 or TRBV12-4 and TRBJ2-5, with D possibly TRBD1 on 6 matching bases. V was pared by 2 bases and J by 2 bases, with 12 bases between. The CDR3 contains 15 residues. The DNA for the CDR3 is TGTGCCAGCAGTTTATCCCCCACAGGGCAAGAGACCCAGTACTTC. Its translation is CASSLSPTGQETQYF.

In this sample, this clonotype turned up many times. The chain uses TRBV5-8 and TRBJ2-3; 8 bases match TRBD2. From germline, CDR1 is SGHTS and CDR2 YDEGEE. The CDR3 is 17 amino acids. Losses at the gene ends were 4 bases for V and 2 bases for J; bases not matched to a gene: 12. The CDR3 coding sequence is TGTGCCAGCAGCACTCGAACTAGCGGTTACACCACAGATACGCAGTATTTT. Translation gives CASSTRTSGYTTDTQYF.

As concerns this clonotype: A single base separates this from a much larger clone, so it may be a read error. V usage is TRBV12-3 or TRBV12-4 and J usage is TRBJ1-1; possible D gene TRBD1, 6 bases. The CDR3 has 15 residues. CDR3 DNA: TGTGCCAGCTGTTTTCGCTCAGGGGCTCCCACTGAAGCTTTCTTT. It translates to CASCFRSGAPTEAFF.

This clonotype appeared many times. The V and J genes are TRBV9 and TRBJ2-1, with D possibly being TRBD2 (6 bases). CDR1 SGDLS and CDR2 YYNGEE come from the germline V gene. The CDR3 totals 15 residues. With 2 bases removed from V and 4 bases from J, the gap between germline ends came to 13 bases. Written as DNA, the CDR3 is TGTGCCAGCAGCGTTAGTGGGGACTCGTACAATGAGCAGTTCTTC. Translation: CASSVSGDSYNEQFF.

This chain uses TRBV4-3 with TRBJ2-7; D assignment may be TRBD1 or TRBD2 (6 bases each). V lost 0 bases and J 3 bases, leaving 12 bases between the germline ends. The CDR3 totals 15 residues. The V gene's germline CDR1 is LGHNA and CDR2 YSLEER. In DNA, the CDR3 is TGCGCCAGCAGCCAAGACTTAGGGGGGATCTACGAGCAGTACTTC. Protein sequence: CASSQDLGGIYEQYF.

This CDR3 reads CASTSGALETQYF. The CDR3 DNA reads TGTGCCAGCACTTCAGGGGCTCTGGAGACCCAGTACTTC. The gene calls are TRBV12-3 or TRBV12-4 and TRBJ2-5, with D tentatively TRBD1 (6 bases). The CDR3 runs to 13 residues. V lost 7 bases, J lost 5 bases, and 14 bases lay in between.